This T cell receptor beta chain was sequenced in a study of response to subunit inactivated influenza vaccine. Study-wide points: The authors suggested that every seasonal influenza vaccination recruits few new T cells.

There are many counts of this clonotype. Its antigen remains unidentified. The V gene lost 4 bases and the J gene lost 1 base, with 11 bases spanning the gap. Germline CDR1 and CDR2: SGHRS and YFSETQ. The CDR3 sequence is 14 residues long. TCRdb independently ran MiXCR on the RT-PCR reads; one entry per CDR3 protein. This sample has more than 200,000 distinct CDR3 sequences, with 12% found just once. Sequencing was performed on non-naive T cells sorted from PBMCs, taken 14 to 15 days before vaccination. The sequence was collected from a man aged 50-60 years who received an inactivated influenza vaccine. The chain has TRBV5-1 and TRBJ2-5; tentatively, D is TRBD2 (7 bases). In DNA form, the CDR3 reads TGCGCCAGCAGCCACGGGGGGCCCCAAGAGACCCAGTACTTC. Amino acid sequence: CASSHGGPQETQYF.